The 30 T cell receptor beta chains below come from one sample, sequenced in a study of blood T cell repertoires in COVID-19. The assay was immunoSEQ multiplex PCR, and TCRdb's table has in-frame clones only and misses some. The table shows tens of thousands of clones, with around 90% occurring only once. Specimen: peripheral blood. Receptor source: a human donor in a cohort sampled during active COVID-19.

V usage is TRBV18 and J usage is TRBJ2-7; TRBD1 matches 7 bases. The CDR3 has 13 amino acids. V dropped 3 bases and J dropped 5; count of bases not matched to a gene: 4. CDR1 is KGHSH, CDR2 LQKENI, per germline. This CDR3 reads CASSPKQGNEQYF. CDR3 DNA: TGTGCCAGCTCACCCAAACAGGGGAACGAGCAGTACTTC.

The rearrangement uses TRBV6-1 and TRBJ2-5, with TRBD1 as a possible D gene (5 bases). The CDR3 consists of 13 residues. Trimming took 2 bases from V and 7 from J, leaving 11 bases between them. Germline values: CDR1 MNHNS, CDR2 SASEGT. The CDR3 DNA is TGTGCCAGCAGTGAAAGACAGTCTGGGACCCAGTACTTC. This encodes CASSERQSGTQYF.

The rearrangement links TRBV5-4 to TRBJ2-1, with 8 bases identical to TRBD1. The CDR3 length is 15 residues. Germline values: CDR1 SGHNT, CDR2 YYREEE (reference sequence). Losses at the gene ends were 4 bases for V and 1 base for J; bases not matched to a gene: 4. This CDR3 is CASSARDRSYNEQFF. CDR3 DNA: TGTGCCAGCAGCGCCCGGGACAGGTCCTACAATGAGCAGTTCTTC. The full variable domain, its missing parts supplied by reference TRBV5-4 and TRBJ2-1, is ETGVTQSPTHLIKTRGQQVTLRCSSQSGHNTVSWYQQALGQGPQFIFQYYREEENGRGNFPPRFSGLQFPNYSSELNVNALELDDSALYLCASSARDRSYNEQFFGPGTRLTVL.

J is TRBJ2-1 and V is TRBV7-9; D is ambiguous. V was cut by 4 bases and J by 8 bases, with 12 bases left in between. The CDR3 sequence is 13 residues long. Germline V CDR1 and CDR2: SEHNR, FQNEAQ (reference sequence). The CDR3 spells CASSYESRDEQFF. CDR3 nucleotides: TGTGCCAGCAGCTACGAGAGCCGGGATGAGCAGTTCTTC. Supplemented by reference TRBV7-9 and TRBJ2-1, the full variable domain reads DTGVSQNPRHKITKRGQNVTFRCDPISEHNRLYWYRQTLGQGPEFLTYFQNEAQLEKSRLLSDRFSAERPKGSFSTLEIQRTEQGDSAMYLCASSYESRDEQFFGPGTRLTVL.

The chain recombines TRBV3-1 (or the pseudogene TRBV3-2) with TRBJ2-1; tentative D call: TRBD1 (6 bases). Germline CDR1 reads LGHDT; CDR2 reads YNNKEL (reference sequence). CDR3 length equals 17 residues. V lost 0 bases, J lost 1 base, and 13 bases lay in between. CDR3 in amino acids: CASSQDLGTPSYNEQFF. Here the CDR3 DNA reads TGTGCCAGCAGCCAAGATCTCGGGACACCTTCCTACAATGAGCAGTTCTTC.

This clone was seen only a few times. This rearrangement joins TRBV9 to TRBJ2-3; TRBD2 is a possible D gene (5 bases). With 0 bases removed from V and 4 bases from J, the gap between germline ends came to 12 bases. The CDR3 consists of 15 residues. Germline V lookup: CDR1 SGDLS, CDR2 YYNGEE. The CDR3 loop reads CASSVEADRADTQYF. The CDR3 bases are TGTGCCAGCAGCGTAGAAGCGGATAGGGCAGATACGCAGTATTTT.

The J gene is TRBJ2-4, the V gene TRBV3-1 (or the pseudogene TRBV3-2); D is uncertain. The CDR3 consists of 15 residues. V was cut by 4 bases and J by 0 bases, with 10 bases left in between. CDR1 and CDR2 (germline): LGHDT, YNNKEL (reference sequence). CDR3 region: CASSPSPGAKNIQYF. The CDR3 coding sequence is TGTGCCAGCAGCCCCTCCCCGGGAGCCAAAAACATTCAGTACTTC.

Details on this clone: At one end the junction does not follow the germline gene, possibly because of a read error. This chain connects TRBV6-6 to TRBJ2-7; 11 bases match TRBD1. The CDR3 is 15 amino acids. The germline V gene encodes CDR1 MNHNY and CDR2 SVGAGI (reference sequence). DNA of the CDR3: TGTACCAGCAGTTACGGACAGGGGGCCTCCTACGAGCAGTACTTC. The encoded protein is CTSSYGQGASYEQYF.

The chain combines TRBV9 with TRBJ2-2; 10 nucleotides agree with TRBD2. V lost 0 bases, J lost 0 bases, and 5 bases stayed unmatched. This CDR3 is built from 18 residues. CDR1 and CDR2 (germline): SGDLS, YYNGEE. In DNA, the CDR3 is TGTGCCAGCAGCGTAGGTACTAGCGGGGACACGAACACCGGGGAGCTGTTTTTT. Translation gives CASSVGTSGDTNTGELFF.

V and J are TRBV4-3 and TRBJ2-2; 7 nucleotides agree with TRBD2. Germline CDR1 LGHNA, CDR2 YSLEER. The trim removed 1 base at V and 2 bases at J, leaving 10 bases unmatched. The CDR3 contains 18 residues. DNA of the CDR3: TGCGCCAGCAGCCAAGCTTCGAGGTCTAGCGGCAACACCGGGGAGCTGTTTTTT. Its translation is CASSQASRSSGNTGELFF.

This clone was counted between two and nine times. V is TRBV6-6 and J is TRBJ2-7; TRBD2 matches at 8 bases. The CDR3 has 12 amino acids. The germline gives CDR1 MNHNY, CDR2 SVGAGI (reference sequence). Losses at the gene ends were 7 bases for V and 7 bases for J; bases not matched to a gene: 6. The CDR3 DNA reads TGTGCCAGCAAACGGGAGGGGCGAGAGCAGTACTTC. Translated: CASKREGREQYF.

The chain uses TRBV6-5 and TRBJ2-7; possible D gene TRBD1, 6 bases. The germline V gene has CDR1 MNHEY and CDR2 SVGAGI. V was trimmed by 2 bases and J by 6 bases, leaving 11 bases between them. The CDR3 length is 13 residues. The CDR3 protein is CASSYATGSEQYV. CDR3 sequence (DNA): TGTGCCAGCAGTTACGCAACAGGGTCCGAGCAGTACGTC.

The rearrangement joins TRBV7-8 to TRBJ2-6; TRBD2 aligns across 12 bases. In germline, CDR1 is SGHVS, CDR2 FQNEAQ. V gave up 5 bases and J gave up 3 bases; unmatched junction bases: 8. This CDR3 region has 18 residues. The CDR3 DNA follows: TGTGCCAGCAGCCCGAGACTAGCGGGGGACGGTGGGGCCAACGTCCTGACTTTC. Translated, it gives CASSPRLAGDGGANVLTF.

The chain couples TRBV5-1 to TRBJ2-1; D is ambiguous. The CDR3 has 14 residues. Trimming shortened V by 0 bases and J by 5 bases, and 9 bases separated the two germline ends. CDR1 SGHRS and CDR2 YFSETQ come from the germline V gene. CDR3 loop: CASSLDWLNNEQFF. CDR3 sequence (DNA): TGCGCCAGCAGCTTGGACTGGTTGAACAATGAGCAGTTCTTC.

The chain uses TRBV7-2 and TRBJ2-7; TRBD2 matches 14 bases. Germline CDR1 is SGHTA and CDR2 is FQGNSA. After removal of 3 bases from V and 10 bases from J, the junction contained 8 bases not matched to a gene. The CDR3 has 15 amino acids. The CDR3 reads CASSFGSGLAGDQYV. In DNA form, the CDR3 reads TGTGCCAGCAGCTTCGGCTCGGGACTAGCGGGAGACCAGTACGTC.

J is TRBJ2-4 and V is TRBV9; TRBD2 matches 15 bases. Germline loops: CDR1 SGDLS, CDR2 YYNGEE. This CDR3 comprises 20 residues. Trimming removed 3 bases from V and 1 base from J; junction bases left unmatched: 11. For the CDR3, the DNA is TGTGCCAGCAGCGCAGGGACTAGCGGGGGGATGGGGGGGGCCAAAAACATTCAGTACTTC. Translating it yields CASSAGTSGGMGGAKNIQYF. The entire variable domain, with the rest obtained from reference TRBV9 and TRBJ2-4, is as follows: DSGVTQTPKHLITATGQRVTLRCSPRSGDLSVYWYQQSLDQGLQFLIQYYNGEERAKGNILERFSAQQFPDLHSELNLSSLELGDSALYFCASSAGTSGGMGGAKNIQYFGAGTRLSVL.

CDR3 in DNA: TGTGCCAGCAGCTTTTACCCGACTAGCGGGAGATACAATGAGCAGTTCTTC. Protein: CASSFYPTSGRYNEQFF. This chain links TRBV7-2 with TRBJ2-1, with 12 bases identical to TRBD2. The CDR3 totals 17 residues. J gave up 4 bases and V 3 bases, and 7 bases lay outside the gene matches. Germline V gene sequence: CDR1 SGHTA, CDR2 FQGNSA.

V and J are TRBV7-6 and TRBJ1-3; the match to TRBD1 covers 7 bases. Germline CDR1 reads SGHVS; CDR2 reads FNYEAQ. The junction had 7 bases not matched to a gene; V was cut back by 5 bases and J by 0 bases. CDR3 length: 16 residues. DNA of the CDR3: TGTGCCAGCAGCACCATGACAGGGCCCTCTGGAAACACCATATATTTT. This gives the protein CASSTMTGPSGNTIYF.

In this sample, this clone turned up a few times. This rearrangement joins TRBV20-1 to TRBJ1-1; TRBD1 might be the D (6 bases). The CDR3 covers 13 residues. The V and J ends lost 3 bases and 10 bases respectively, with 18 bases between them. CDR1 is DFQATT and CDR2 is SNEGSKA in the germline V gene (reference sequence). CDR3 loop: CSASLGQLPLAFF. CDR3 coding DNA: TGCAGTGCTAGTCTCGGACAGTTACCTTTAGCTTTCTTT.

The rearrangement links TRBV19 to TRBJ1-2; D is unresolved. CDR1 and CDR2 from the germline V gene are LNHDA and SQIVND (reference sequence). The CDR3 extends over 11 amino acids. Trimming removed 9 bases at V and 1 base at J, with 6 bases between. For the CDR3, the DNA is TGTGCCAGCGCAGGTAACTATGGCTACACCTTC. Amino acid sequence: CASAGNYGYTF. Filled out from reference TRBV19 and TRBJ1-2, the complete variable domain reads DGGITQSPKYLFRKEGQNVTLSCEQNLNHDAMYWYRQDPGQGLRLIYYSQIVNDFQKGDIAEGYSVSREKKESFPLTVTSAQKNPTAFYLCASAGNYGYTFGSGTRLTVV.

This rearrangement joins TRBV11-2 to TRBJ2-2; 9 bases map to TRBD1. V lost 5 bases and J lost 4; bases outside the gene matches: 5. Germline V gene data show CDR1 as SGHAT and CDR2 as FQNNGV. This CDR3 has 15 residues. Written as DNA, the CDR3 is TGTGCCAGCAGCCCCTTGACAGGGGGCACCGGGGAGCTGTTTTTT. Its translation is CASSPLTGGTGELFF.

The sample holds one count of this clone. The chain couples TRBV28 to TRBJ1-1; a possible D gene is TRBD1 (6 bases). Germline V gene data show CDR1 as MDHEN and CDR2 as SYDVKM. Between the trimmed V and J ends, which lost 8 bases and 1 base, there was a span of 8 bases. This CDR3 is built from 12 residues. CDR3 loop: CASGTRNTEAFF. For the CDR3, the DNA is TGTGCCAGCGGGACACGGAACACTGAAGCTTTCTTT.

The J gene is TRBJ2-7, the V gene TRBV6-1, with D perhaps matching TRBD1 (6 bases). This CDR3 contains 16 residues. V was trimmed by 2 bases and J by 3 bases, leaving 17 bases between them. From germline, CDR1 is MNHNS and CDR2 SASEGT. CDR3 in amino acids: CASSEKGTRSFYEQYV. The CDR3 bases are TGTGCCAGCAGTGAAAAGGGGACACGGTCCTTCTACGAGCAGTACGTC.

The DNA of the CDR3 is TGCGCCAGCAGCTTGGCTCGTAGCGGTAGCACAGATACGCAGTATTTT. Its translation: CASSLARSGSTDTQYF. The chain is built from TRBV5-1 and TRBJ2-3; weak D call: TRBD2 (6 bases). With 0 bases removed from V and 0 bases from J, the gap between germline ends came to 11 bases. The CDR3 has 16 residues. Germline CDR1 SGHRS, CDR2 YFSETQ. Complete variable domain (other parts from reference TRBV5-1 and TRBJ2-3): KAGVTQTPRYLIKTRGQQVTLSCSPISGHRSVSWYQQTPGQGLQFLFEYFSETQRNKGNFPGRFSGRQFSNSRSEMNVSTLELGDSALYLCASSLARSGSTDTQYFGPGTRLTVL.

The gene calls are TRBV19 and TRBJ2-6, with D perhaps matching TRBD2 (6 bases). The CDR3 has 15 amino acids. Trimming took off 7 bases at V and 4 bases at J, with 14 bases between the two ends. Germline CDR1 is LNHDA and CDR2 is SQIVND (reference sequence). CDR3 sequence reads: CASTRGSEGANVLTF. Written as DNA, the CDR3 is TGTGCCAGTACACGGGGGAGCGAAGGGGCCAACGTCCTGACTTTC.

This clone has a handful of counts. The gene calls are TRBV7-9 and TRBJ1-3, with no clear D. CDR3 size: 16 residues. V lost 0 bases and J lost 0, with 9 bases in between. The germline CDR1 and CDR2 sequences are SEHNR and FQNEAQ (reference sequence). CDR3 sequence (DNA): TGTGCCAGCAGCTTAGCGATCGGTTCCTCTGGAAACACCATATATTTT. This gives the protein CASSLAIGSSGNTIYF.

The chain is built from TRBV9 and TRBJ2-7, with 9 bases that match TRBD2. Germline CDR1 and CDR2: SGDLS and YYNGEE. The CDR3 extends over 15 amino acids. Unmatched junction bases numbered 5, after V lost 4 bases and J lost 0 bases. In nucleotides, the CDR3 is TGTGCCAGCAGCCCTTCTAGCGGGGCCTCCTACGAGCAGTACTTC. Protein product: CASSPSSGASYEQYF.

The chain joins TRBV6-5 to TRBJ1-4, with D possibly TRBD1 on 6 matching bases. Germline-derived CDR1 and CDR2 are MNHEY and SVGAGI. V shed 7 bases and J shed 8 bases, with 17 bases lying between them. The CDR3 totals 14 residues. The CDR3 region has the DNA TGTGCCAGCACCTGGGGGCCCGGCTACGAAAAACTGTTTTTT. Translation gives CASTWGPGYEKLFF.

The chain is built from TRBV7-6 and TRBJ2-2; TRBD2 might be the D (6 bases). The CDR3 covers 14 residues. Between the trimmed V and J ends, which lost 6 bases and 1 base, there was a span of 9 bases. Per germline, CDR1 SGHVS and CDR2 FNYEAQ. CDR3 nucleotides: TGTGCCAGCAGTTCTAGCGAGAACACCGGGGAGCTGTTTTTT. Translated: CASSSSENTGELFF. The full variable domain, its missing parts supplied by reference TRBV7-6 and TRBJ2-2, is GAGVSQSPRYKVTKRGQDVALRCDPISGHVSLYWYRQALGQGPEFLTYFNYEAQQDKSGLPNDRFSAERPEGSISTLTIQRTEQRDSAMYRCASSSSENTGELFFGEGSRLTVL.

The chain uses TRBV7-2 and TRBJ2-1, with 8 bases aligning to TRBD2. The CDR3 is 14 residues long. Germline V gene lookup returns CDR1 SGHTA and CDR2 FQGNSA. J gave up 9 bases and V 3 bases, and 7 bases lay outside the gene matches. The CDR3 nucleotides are TGTGCCAGCAGCTTTAGAGCGGGAGAAAGTGAGCAGTTCTTC. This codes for CASSFRAGESEQFF.